This T cell receptor (beta chain) was obtained from a study of regulatory T cells in long-lasting Graves disease. Specified time point: newly diagnosed GD, antithyroid drugs for less than 3 months. PBMCs provided the RNA from which the TCR library was made. HTBI primers from iRepertoire and Arm-PCR of CDR3 regions yielded the TCR beta libraries. Using its own MiXCR run on the multiplex PCR reads, TCRdb lists one record per CDR3 protein. The table has more than 350,000 distinct CDR3 sequences, more than 12% seen once. This clonotype was observed at least ten times. What it binds is unknown. General study points: Fewer public clonotypes were shared by new patients (around 990) than by persistent patients (roughly 2,600).

These data were also filed under a second study, of T cells in Graves' hyperthyroidism and ophthalmopathy. According to that study: Each diagnosis drew on symptoms, thyroxine, TRAb, thyroid ultrasound and orbital computed tomography findings.

This receptor was identified in a woman under 40 with Graves disease. This sample comprised peripheral blood mononuclear cells (PBMCs), obtained at new diagnosis, from a patient treated with antithyroid drugs.

CDR3 sequence (DNA): TGTGCCAGCAGCTACCCGGGACCATATCAAGAGACCCAGTACTTC. Protein product: CASSYPGPYQETQYF. The chain combines TRBV11-3 with TRBJ2-5; D may match TRBD1 or TRBD2 (5 bases each). V lost 4 bases and J lost 2, with 14 bases in between. This CDR3 spans 15 amino acids. In germline, CDR1 is SGHNT, CDR2 YENEEA.